These 2 T cell receptor beta chains originate from one sample sequenced in a study of blood T cell repertoires in COVID-19 (dated by TCRdb to between 2020 and 2021). The library relied on the immunoSEQ multiplex PCR assay. TCRdb limited this immuneACCESS table to in-frame rearrangements with V and J called. A share of clones is missing; checked studies link under half to unresolved V genes, and the rest is unexplained. Here the sample has roughly 300,000 clones; under 90% occur a single time. The ten largest clones add up to around 9.3% of the sample. The sequenced sample was PBMCs or T cells enriched from blood (not recorded which). The receptors here all came from a woman under 30 who had recovered from COVID-19.

This clone was seen just once. This chain uses TRBV11-3 with TRBJ1-1, with TRBD1 matching over 9 bases. The ends lost 4 bases at V and 3 bases at J; junction bases unmatched: 12. The CDR3 totals 17 residues. Germline CDR1 is SGHNT and CDR2 is YENEEA. CDR3 in DNA: TGTGCCAGCAGCTATCATCCGGGACAGGGAATTTACACTGAAGCTTTCTTT. Protein sequence: CASSYHPGQGIYTEAFF.

Here the CDR3 DNA reads TGTGCCATCAGGACAGGGGCCACTGAAGCTTTCTTT. This gives the protein CAIRTGATEAFF. This chain links TRBV6-5 with TRBJ1-1; 9 bases line up with TRBD1. The ends lost 10 bases at V and 4 bases at J; junction bases unmatched: 4. The germline gives CDR1 MNHEY, CDR2 SVGAGI. The CDR3 is made up of 12 amino acids.